The rows below give T cell receptor beta chains drawn from one sample of a study of blood T cell repertoires in COVID-19. Data came from immunoSEQ multiplex PCR; TCRdb stores just in-frame clones and leaves some out. Of about 190,000 clones in the sample, approximately 79% are singletons; the top ten hold about 25%. The sample taken for sequencing was peripheral blood. The receptors here all came from an older woman with acute or convalescent COVID-19. CDR3s include the opening cysteine and the closing phenylalanine or tryptophan. Each record gives: clone size, V gene, D gene, J gene, CDR3 DNA, CDR3 protein. A D gene is named only where the DNA matches it firmly. Size values are once, few and many counts, or a class for expanded clones, and some rows have none.

once,TRBV5-4,-,TRBJ1-2,TGTGCCAGCAGCTTGAGGTCCGGCGGTAACTATGGCTACACCTTC,CASSLRSGGNYGYTF
-,TRBV6-5,-,TRBJ2-5,TGTGCCAGCAGTTATACTAGTGGAGAGACCCAGTACTTC,CASSYTSGETQYF
-,TRBV24-1,TRBD1,TRBJ2-5,TGTGCCACCAGTGATTCGGGACAGCTAGAGACCCAGTACTTC,CATSDSGQLETQYF
-,TRBV6-5,TRBD2,TRBJ2-1,TGTGCCAGCAGTTACGTAGCGGGCGCGGGCAATGAGCAGTTCTTC,CASSYVAGAGNEQFF
many,TRBV19,-,TRBJ1-5,TGTGCCAGTAGTCCCTCAGGGGTCAATCAGCCCCAGCATTTT,CASSPSGVNQPQHF
-,TRBV19,-,TRBJ2-2,TGTGCCAGTAGTAGCACTTTAACCTACACCGGGGAGCTGTTTTTT,CASSSTLTYTGELFF
-,TRBV6-6,TRBD2,TRBJ2-7,TGTGCCAGCAGGACTAGCGGGGCCGTCTACGAGCAGTACTTC,CASRTSGAVYEQYF
-,TRBV5-4,-,TRBJ2-2,TGTGCCAGCCAGAGGTCGAACACCGGGGAGCTGTTTTTT,CASQRSNTGELFF
-,TRBV27,-,TRBJ1-2,TGTGCCAGCAGTCCTCCAGGGGCGCCAAACTATGGCTACACCTTC,CASSPPGAPNYGYTF
few,TRBV24-1,TRBD2,TRBJ2-2,TGTGCCACCAGTGATCCGGCGAAGCGGGGGACTTCCACCGGGGAGCTGTTTTTT,CATSDPAKRGTSTGELFF
few,TRBV4-1,-,TRBJ1-2,TGCGCCAGCAGCCGACAGACCCTAAACTATGGCTACACCTTC,CASSRQTLNYGYTF
-,TRBV13,TRBD1,TRBJ1-1,TGTGCCAGCAGCTTGGGACAGGGGGGCAACACTGAAGCTTTCTTT,CASSLGQGGNTEAFF
few,TRBV29-1,TRBD1,TRBJ2-7,TGCAGCGTTAGAACAGGGGGGAACTCCTACGAGCAGTACTTC,CSVRTGGNSYEQYF
few,TRBV6-2/TRBV6-3,TRBD2,TRBJ2-5,TGTGCCAGCAGCCCCCGGTACCTAGCGGGAGGGGAGACCCAGTACTTC,CASSPRYLAGGETQYF
-,TRBV3-1/TRBV3-2,TRBD2,TRBJ2-4,TGTGCCAGCAGCCAAGAGACTAGCGGATTAGCCAAAAACATTCAGTACTTC,CASSQETSGLAKNIQYF
-,TRBV5-1,-,TRBJ2-3,TGCGCCAGCAGCTTGGGGCAGGGCGGCACAGATACGCAGTATTTT,CASSLGQGGTDTQYF
few,TRBV7-2,TRBD2,TRBJ2-2,TGTGCCAGCAGCGCACTAGCGGCGAACACCGGGGAGCTGTTTTTT,CASSALAANTGELFF
-,TRBV7-2,-,TRBJ2-1,TGTGCCAGCAGCTTATCTATCGGAGGCGTAGGAAATGAGCAGTTCTTC,CASSLSIGGVGNEQFF
-,TRBV7-2,-,TRBJ2-7,TGTGCCAGCAGCTTGATTGCGGGGGCCTCCTACGAGCAGTACTTC,CASSLIAGASYEQYF
-,TRBV9,-,TRBJ1-3,TGTGCCAGCAGCGGGACAGTTGGAAACACCATATATTTT,CASSGTVGNTIYF
-,TRBV9,-,TRBJ1-2,TGTGCCAGCAGCGTAGGAATCCAGGCGGGGCGAACCTATGGCTACACCTTC,CASSVGIQAGRTYGYTF
few,TRBV7-8,TRBD1,TRBJ1-6,TGTGCCAGCAGCTTAAGAGGGGGACAGGATAATTCACCCCTCCACTTT,CASSLRGGQDNSPLHF
-,TRBV6-6,TRBD1,TRBJ1-2,TGTGCCAGCAGTCCATTGGGGACAGGGGAACTCCTCCTCGGCTACACCTTC,CASSPLGTGELLLGYTF
many,TRBV14,TRBD2,TRBJ2-1,TGTGCCAGCAGCCTTACTAGCGGGGTCTCCTACAATGAGCAGTTCTTC,CASSLTSGVSYNEQFF
-,TRBV5-8,TRBD1,TRBJ1-1,TGTGCCAGCAGCTTGAAGGGACAGGGCGTGACTGAAGCTTTCTTT,CASSLKGQGVTEAFF
few,TRBV19,-,TRBJ2-2,TGTGCCAGTAGGTTAGGACAGAGAGGCACCGGGGAGCTGTTTTTT,CASRLGQRGTGELFF
-,TRBV27,TRBD1,TRBJ2-2,TGTGCCAGCAGTCCTACTCGGGGCAGGGGGCTGAACACCGGGGAGCTGTTTTTT,CASSPTRGRGLNTGELFF
-,TRBV9,-,TRBJ1-6,TGTGCCAGCAGCGTCCGGGACTATAATTCACCCCTCCACTTT,CASSVRDYNSPLHF
once,TRBV5-6,-,TRBJ2-2,TGTGCCAGCAGCTTAGGAGCAAAAACCAACACCGGGGAGCTGTTTTTT,CASSLGAKTNTGELFF
-,TRBV5-4,TRBD2,TRBJ2-1,TGTGCCAGCAGCCCCTCCTTGGCGGGAGTCTCGAATGAGCAGTTCTTC,CASSPSLAGVSNEQFF
-,TRBV19,TRBD1,TRBJ2-5,TGTGCCAGTAGTATAGATCGGGACAGGGCCAGAGGAGAGACCCAGTACTTC,CASSIDRDRARGETQYF
few,TRBV12-3/TRBV12-4,-,TRBJ1-2,TGTGCCAGCAGTCCTCAGGGCTACCGGGGCTACACCTTC,CASSPQGYRGYTF
-,TRBV11-2,-,TRBJ2-7,TGTGCCAGCAGCGCCGGTTTCGAGCAGTACTTC,CASSAGFEQYF
-,TRBV29-1,-,TRBJ2-7,TGCAGCGTAATGGACACCGGAACCTACGAGCAGTACTTC,CSVMDTGTYEQYF
-,TRBV7-9,-,TRBJ1-1,TGTGCCAGCAGCTTAACAGATGACACTGAAGCTTTCTTT,CASSLTDDTEAFF
-,TRBV11-3,-,TRBJ2-1,TGTGCCAGCAGCGCCGGGAGAAGCTCCTACAATGAGCAGTTCTTC,CASSAGRSSYNEQFF
few,TRBV19,-,TRBJ1-1,TGTGCCAGTAGTATCAGGGTGGGGAACACTGAAGCTTTCTTT,CASSIRVGNTEAFF
-,TRBV6-5,-,TRBJ1-5,TGTGCCAGCAAGCAGGGCTATAGCAATCAGCCCCAGCATTTT,CASKQGYSNQPQHF
-,TRBV7-2,TRBD2,TRBJ2-2,TGTGCCAGCAGCGGACTAGCGGGCGCTCTTGGTGCCGGGGAGCTGTTTTTT,CASSGLAGALGAGELFF
-,TRBV6-2/TRBV6-3,-,TRBJ2-4,TGTGCCAGCAGTTATACAGCAAACATTCAGTACTTC,CASSYTANIQYF
few,TRBV3-1/TRBV3-2,TRBD1,TRBJ1-6,TGTGCCAGCAGCCCGACAGGGGGCAGGGGATCACCCCTCCACTTT,CASSPTGGRGSPLHF
-,TRBV7-9,-,TRBJ1-5,TGTGCCAGCAGCCCGGGGGACTATAGCAATCAGCCCCAGCATTTT,CASSPGDYSNQPQHF
-,TRBV25-1,TRBD1,TRBJ2-7,TGTGCCAGCAGTGACGACAGGGGGCACGAGCAGTACTTC,CASSDDRGHEQYF
-,TRBV21-1,-,TRBJ2-1,TGTGCCAGCAGCGGAAAACCCCGGGACTCGAGATACAATGAGCAGTTCTTC,CASSGKPRDSRYNEQFF
-,TRBV5-1,-,TRBJ2-7,TGCGCCAGCAGCACCATGACAGGAGACTCCTACGAGCAGTACTTC,CASSTMTGDSYEQYF
-,TRBV6-1,-,TRBJ2-4,TGTGCCAGCAGTGAACATAAGACAACGAGGTACTTC,CASSEHKTTRYF
-,TRBV20-1,TRBD1,TRBJ2-3,TGCAGAACAGGGGACACAGATACGCAGTATTTT,CRTGDTDTQYF
-,TRBV7-9,-,TRBJ2-7,TGTGCCAGCAGCGGGGCCCCAACCTACGAGCAGTACTTC,CASSGAPTYEQYF
-,TRBV7-9,-,TRBJ2-2,TGTGCCAGCAGCTTCGGTCAGAACACCGGGGAGCTGTTTTTT,CASSFGQNTGELFF
-,TRBV27,TRBD1,TRBJ1-5,TGTGCCAGCAGACTAGGGACGACAGGGAATAATCAGCCCCAGCATTTT,CASRLGTTGNNQPQHF